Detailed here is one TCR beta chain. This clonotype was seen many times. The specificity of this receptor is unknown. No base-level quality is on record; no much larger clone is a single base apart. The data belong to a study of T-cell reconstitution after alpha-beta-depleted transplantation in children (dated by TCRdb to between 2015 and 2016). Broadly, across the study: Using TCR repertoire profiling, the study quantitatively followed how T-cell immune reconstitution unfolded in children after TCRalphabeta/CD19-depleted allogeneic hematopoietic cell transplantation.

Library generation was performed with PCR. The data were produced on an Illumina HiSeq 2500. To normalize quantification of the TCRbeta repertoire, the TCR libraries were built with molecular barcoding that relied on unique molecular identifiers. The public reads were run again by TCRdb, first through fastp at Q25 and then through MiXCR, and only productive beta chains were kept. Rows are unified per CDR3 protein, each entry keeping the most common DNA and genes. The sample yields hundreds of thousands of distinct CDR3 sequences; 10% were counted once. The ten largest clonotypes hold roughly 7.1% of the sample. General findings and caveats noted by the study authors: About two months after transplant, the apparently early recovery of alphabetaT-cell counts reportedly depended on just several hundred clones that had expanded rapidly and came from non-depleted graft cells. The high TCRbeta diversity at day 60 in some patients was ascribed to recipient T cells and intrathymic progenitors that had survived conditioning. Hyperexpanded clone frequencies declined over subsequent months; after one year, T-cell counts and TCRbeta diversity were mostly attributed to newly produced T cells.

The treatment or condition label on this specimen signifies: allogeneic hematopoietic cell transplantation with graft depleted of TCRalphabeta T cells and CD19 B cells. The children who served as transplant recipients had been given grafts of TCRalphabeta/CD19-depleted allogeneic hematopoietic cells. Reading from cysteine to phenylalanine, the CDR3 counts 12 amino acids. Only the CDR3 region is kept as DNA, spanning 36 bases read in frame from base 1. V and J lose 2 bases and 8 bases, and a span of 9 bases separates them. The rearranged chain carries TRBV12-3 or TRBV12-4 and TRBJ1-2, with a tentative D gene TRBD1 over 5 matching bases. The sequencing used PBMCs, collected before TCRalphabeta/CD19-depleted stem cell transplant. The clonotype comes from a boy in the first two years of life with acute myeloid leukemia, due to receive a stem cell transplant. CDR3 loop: CASSLSREGYTF. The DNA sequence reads TGTGCCAGCAGTTTATCCAGGGAGGGCTACACCTTC.